This T cell receptor beta chain was recorded in a study of Graves' ophthalmopathy and Graves' hyperthyroidism. Excluded were patients with other autoimmune diseases, uncontrolled infections, pregnancy or lactation. A volume of approximately 9.2 ml of fresh peripheral blood supplied the PBMCs. Using RNA transcripts, the TCR beta CDR3 regions were amplified. Second-round multiplex PCR came after first-round RT-PCR with HTBI primers. MiXCR was run by TCRdb on the multiplex PCR reads, yielding one entry per CDR3 protein. The sample yields about 200,000 distinct CDR3 sequences, approximately 28% seen once. This CDR3 spans 15 amino acids. Germline CDR1 and CDR2: SGHTA and FQGNSA. The germline V and J ends were trimmed by 6 bases and 1 base, with 15 bases remaining between them.

The chain recombines TRBV7-2 with TRBJ1-1; tentatively, D is TRBD1 (5 bases). Specimen: peripheral blood. The sequence was collected from a man aged 45-60 years with Graves' ophthalmopathy. This CDR3 is CASSQEGRGNTEAFF. CDR3 nucleotide sequence: TGTGCCAGCAGTCAAGAGGGGCGGGGGAACACTGAAGCTTTCTTT.